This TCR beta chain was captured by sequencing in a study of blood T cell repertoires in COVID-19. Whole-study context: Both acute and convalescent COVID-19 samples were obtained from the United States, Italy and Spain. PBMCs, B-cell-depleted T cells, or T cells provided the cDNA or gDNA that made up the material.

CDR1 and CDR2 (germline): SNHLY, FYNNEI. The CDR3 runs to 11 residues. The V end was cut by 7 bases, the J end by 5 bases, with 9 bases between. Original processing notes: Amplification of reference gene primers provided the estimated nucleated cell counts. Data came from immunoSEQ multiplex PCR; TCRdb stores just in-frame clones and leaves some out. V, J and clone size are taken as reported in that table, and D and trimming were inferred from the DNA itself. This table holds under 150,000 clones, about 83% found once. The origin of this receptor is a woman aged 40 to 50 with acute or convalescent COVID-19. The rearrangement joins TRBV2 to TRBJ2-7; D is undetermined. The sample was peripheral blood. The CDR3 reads CASTDANEQYF. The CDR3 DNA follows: TGTGCCAGCACTGATGCTAACGAGCAGTACTTC.